This T cell receptor (beta chain) was sequenced during a study of cytomegalovirus exposure and HLA in healthy donors. The CDR3 spans 15 residues. Germline V gives CDR1 SGHAT, CDR2 FQNNGV. The V and J ends lost 1 base and 6 bases, in that order; junction bases with no gene match: 7. Vbeta (60) and Jbeta (13) primers were used in the PCR. Assay: immunoSEQ multiplex PCR; the TCRdb copy retains only in-frame clones and omits some. Among over 100,000 clones, 76% were seen once, and the ten largest hold about 1.7%. The V call is TRBV11-2, the J call TRBJ1-2; TRBD1 agrees at 8 bases. The source of this sequence is a female donor in good health and CMV-seropositive. The sequencing sample was made of PBMCs. The CDR3 here is CASSLGSGGDDGYTF. CDR3 coding DNA: TGTGCCAGCAGCTTAGGGTCAGGGGGCGATGATGGCTACACCTTC.